Detailed here is one T cell receptor beta chain. Germline loops: CDR1 ENHRY, CDR2 SYGVKD. The CDR3 sequence is 16 residues long. V gave up 4 bases and J gave up 0 bases, with 13 bases separating them. This entry comes from a study of blood T cell repertoires in COVID-19. About the research overall: Acute and convalescent COVID-19 specimens originated in the United States, Italy and Spain. PBMCs, B-cell-depleted T cells, or T cells provided the cDNA or gDNA that made up the material.

Original analysis: Nucleated cell counts were estimated from reference gene primer amplification. Produced via immunoSEQ multiplex PCR; TCRdb's table is partial and in-frame only. V and J calls plus clone size are reproduced from that table; the DNA served to infer D and trimming. This sample yields about 230,000 clones, of which around 80% are seen a single time; approximately 1.5% belongs to the top ten. The specimen sequenced was peripheral blood. The chain employs TRBV10-3 and TRBJ1-5, with a tentative D call TRBD1 (5 bases). This sequence was found in a woman aged 40 to 49 who had recovered from COVID-19. The CDR3 sequence: CAISGSGYGSNQPQHF. The CDR3 DNA reads TGTGCCATCAGTGGTTCAGGGTACGGTAGCAATCAGCCCCAGCATTTT.